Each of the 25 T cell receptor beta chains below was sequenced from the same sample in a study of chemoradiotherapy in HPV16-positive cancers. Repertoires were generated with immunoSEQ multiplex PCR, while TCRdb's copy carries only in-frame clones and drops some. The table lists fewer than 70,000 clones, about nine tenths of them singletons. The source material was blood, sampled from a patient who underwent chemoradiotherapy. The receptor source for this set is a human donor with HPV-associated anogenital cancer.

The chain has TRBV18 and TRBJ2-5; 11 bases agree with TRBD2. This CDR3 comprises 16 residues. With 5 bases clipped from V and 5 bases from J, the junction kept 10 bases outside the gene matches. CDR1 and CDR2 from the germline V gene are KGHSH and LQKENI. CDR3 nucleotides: TGTGCCAGCTCAACGTTTAGCGGGGGGGCCGCGGAGACCCAGTACTTC. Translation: CASSTFSGGAAETQYF.

The CDR3 spells CASSQGTAQETQYF. Here the CDR3 DNA reads TGTGCCAGCAGCCAAGGGACAGCCCAAGAGACCCAGTACTTC. V usage is TRBV7-8 and J usage is TRBJ2-5; 7 nucleotides agree with TRBD1. Germline V gives CDR1 SGHVS, CDR2 FQNEAQ. V lost 5 bases, J lost 1 base, and 4 bases stayed unmatched. This CDR3 contains 14 residues.

The CDR3 nucleotides read TGCGCCAGCAGCCAGGGGCCACACAATGAGCAGTTCTTC. Protein sequence: CASSQGPHNEQFF. The chain employs TRBV4-1 and TRBJ2-1; the D gene is possibly TRBD1 (5 bases). The V gene lost 3 bases and the J gene lost 5 bases, with 8 bases spanning the gap. Germline CDR1 MGHRA, CDR2 YSYEKL. This CDR3 region has 13 residues.

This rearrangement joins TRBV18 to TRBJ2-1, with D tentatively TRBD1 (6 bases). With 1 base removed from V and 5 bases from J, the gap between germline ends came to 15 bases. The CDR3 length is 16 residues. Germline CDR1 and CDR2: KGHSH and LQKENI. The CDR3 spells CASSPRLTGLDNEQFF. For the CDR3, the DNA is TGTGCCAGCTCACCACGTCTTACAGGGCTTGACAATGAGCAGTTCTTC.

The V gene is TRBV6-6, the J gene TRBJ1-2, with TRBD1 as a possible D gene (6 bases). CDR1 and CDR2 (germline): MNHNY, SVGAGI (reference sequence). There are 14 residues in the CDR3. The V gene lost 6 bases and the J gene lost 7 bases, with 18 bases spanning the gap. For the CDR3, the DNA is TGTGCCAGCAGATTCATGGGGGGGGCCGGTGGCTACACCTTC. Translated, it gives CASRFMGGAGGYTF.

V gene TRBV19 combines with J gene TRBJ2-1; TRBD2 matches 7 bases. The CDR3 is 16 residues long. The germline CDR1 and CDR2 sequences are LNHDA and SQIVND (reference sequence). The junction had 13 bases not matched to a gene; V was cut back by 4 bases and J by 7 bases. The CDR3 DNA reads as TGTGCCAGTAGTAAACGGGACTACCTAGAAGGGAATGAGCAGTTCTTC. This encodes CASSKRDYLEGNEQFF.

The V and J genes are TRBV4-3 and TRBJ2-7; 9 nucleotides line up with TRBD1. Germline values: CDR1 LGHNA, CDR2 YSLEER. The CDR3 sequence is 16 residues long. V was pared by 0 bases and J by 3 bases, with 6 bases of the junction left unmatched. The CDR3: CASSQEGGQGFYEQYF. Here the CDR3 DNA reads TGCGCCAGCAGCCAAGAGGGGGGACAGGGTTTCTACGAGCAGTACTTC.

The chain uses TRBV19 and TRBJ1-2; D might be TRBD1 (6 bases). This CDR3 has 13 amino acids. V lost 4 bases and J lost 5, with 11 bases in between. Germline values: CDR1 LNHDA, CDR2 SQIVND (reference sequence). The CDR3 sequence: CASSRGQGYGYTF. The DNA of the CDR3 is TGTGCCAGTAGTAGGGGTCAGGGGTATGGCTACACCTTC.

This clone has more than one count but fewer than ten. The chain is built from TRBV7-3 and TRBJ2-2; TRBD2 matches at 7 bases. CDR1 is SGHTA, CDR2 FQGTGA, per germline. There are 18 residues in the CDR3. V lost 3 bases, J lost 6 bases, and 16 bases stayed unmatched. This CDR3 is CASSFRAFGEGRSGELFF. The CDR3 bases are TGTGCCAGCAGCTTCCGGGCGTTCGGGGAGGGGAGATCCGGGGAGCTGTTTTTT.

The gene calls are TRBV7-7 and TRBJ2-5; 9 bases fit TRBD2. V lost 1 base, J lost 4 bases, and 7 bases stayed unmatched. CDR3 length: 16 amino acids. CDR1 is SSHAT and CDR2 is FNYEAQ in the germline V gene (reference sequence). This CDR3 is CASSLDSRGGLETQYF. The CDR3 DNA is TGTGCCAGCAGCTTAGACTCGCGGGGGGGCCTAGAGACCCAGTACTTC.

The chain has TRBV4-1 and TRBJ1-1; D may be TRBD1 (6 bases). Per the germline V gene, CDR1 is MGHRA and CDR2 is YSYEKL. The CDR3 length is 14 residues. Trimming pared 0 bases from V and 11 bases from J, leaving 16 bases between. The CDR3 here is CASSQERGGGGAFF. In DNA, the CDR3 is TGCGCCAGCAGCCAAGAGAGGGGGGGCGGTGGGGCTTTCTTT.

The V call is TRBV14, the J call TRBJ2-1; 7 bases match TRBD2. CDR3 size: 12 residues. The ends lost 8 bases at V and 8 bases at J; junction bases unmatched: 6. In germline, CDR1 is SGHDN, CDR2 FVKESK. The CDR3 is CASGGGGDEQFF. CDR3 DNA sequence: TGTGCCAGCGGCGGGGGAGGTGATGAGCAGTTCTTC. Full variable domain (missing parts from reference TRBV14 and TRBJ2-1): EAGVTQFPSHSVIEKGQTVTLRCDPISGHDNLYWYRRVMGKEIKFLLHFVKESKQDESGMPNNRFLAERTGGTYSTLKVQPAELEDSGVYFCASGGGGDEQFFGPGTRLTVL.

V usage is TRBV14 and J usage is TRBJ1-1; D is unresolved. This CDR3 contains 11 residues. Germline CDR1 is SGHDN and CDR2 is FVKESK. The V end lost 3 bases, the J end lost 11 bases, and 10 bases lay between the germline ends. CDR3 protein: CASSQGIQAFF. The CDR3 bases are TGTGCCAGCAGCCAGGGCATTCAGGCTTTCTTT.

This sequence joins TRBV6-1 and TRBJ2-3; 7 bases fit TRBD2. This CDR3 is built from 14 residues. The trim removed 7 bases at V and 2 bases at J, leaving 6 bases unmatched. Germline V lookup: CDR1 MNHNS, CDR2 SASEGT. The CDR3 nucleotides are TGTGCCAGCACCGGGACTACCAACACAGATACGCAGTATTTT. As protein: CASTGTTNTDTQYF.

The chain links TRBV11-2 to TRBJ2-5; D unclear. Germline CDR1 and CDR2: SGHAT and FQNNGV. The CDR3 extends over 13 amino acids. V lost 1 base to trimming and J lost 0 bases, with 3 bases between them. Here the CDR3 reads CASSLVDQETQYF. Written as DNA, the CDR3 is TGTGCCAGCAGCTTAGTAGACCAAGAGACCCAGTACTTC.

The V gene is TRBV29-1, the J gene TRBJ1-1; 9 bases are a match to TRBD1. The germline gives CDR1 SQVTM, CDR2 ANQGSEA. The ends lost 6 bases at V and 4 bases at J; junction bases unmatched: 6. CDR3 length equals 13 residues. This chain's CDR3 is CSVEQGAFTEAFF. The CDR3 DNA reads TGCAGCGTGGAACAGGGGGCCTTCACTGAAGCTTTCTTT.

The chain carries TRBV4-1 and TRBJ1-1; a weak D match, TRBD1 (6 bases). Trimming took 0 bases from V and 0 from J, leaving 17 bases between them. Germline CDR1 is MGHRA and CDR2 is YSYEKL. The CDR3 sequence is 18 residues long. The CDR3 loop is CASSQEGAGDLMNTEAFF. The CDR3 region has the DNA TGCGCCAGCAGCCAAGAAGGCGCAGGGGACCTCATGAACACTGAAGCTTTCTTT.

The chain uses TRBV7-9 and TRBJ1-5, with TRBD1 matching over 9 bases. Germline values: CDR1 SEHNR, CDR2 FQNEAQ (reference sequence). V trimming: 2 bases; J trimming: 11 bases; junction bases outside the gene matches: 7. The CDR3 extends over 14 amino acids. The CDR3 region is CASSLPGQGSTQHF. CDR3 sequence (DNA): TGTGCCAGCAGCTTACCGGGACAGGGATCGACCCAGCATTTT.

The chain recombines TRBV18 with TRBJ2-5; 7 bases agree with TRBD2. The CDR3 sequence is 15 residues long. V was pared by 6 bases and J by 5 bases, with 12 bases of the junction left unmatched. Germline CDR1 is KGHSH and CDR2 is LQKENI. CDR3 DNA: TGTGCCAGCTCCCCTATTAGCGGGTCGGGGGAGACCCAGTACTTC. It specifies CASSPISGSGETQYF.

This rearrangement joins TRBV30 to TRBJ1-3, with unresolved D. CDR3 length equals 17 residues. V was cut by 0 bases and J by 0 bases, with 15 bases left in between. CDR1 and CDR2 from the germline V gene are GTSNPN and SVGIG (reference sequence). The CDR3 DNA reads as TGTGCCTGGAGTGTTGGCAACGGCCTGAGCTCTGGAAACACCATATATTTT. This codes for CAWSVGNGLSSGNTIYF.

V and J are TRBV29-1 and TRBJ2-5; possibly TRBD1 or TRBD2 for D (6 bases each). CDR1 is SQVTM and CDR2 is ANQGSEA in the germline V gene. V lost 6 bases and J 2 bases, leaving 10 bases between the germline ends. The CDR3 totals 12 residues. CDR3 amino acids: CSVGGQQETQYF. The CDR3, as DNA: TGCAGCGTCGGGGGACAACAAGAGACCCAGTACTTC.

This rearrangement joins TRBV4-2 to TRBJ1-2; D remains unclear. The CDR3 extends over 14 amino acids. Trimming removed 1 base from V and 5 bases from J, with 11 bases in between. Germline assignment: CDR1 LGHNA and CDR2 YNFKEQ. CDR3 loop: CASSQGDSGYGYTF. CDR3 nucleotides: TGTGCCAGCAGCCAAGGAGACTCCGGTTATGGCTACACCTTC.

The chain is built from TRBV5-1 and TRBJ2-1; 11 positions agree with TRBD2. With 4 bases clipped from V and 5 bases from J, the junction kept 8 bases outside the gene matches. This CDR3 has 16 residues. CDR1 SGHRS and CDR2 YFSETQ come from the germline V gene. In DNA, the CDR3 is TGCGCCAGCAGCATTGGGGGGACTAGCGGACACAATGAGCAGTTCTTC. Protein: CASSIGGTSGHNEQFF.

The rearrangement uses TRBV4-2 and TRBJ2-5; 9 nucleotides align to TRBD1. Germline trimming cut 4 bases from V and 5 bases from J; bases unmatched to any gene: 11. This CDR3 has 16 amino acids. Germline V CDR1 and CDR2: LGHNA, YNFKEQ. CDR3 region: CASSRRTDRGWETQYF. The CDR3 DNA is TGTGCCAGCAGCCGCCGAACGGACAGGGGCTGGGAGACCCAGTACTTC.

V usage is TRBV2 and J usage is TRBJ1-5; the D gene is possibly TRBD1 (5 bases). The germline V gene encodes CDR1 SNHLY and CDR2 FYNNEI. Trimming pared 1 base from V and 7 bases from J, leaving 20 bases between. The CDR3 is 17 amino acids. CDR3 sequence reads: CASSEGTTDTVGQPQHF. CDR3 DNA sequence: TGTGCCAGCAGTGAAGGAACGACAGACACCGTGGGACAGCCCCAGCATTTT. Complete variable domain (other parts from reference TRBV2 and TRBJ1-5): EPEVTQTPSHQVTQMGQEVILRCVPISNHLYFYWYRQILGQKVEFLVSFYNNEISEKSEIFDDQFSVERPDGSNFTLKIRSTKLEDSAMYFCASSEGTTDTVGQPQHFGDGTRLSIL.